A selection of T cell receptor beta chains follows, all from one sample in a study of T cell responses to AZD1222 COVID-19 vaccine. Data came from immunoSEQ multiplex PCR; TCRdb stores just in-frame clones and leaves some out. The sample carries some 100,000 clones, more than 70% recorded once. The sample was peripheral blood, taken 28 days after the second AZD1222 dose. The source is an adult who received the AZD1222 COVID-19 vaccine. The CDR3 runs from the conserved cysteine through the conserved F or W. The D gene is left open where the match is weak. Clone size is shown for a subset of rows, as once, few, many or a class of expanded clone.

CDR3nt,CDR3aa,abundance,j_gene,d_gene,v_gene
TGTGCCTCTCCGGACACCTCTGGAAACACCATATATTTT,CASPDTSGNTIYF,NA,TRBJ1-3,NA,TRBV28
TGCAGTGCCAGGGATGCCTACGAGCAGTACTTC,CSARDAYEQYF,NA,TRBJ2-7,NA,TRBV20-1
TGTGCCACCAGCAGAGTCGGATCTAATGAAAAACTGTTTTTT,CATSRVGSNEKLFF,NA,TRBJ1-4,NA,TRBV15
TGTGCCAGCAGCTTAGCCCCTGGCAGGTCAACCTACGAGCAGTACTTC,CASSLAPGRSTYEQYF,NA,TRBJ2-7,NA,TRBV7-2
TGTGCCAGCCGACCGGGACAGGGGGCTTCCTACGAGCAGTACTTC,CASRPGQGASYEQYF,NA,TRBJ2-7,TRBD1,TRBV2
TGTGCCAGCAGACGCCCGGGGGCTATTACCATGAACACTGAAGCTTTCTTT,CASRRPGAITMNTEAFF,once,TRBJ1-1,NA,TRBV11-2
TGTGCCAGCAGTTCAACAGGGATCTATGGCTACACCTTC,CASSSTGIYGYTF,NA,TRBJ1-2,NA,TRBV6-2/TRBV6-3
TGTGCCAGCAGTCCCCCGGCGGCTGAAAAACTGTTTTTT,CASSPPAAEKLFF,NA,TRBJ1-4,NA,TRBV12-3/TRBV12-4
TGCGCCAGCAGCCTAGACCCACTATCCTACAATGAGCAGTTCTTC,CASSLDPLSYNEQFF,NA,TRBJ2-1,NA,TRBV5-1
TGCAGTGCTAGAGATAGGCATGAGCAGTTCTTC,CSARDRHEQFF,NA,TRBJ2-1,NA,TRBV20-1
TGTGCCAGCAGCCAAGGACCAAAAAGCTATGGCTACACCTTC,CASSQGPKSYGYTF,NA,TRBJ1-2,NA,TRBV14
TGTGCCAGCAGTGAACAGGGTAGGCGAGAAAAACTGTTTTTT,CASSEQGRREKLFF,NA,TRBJ1-4,NA,TRBV28
TGTGCCAGCAGTTTCAGGAATAATTCACCCCTCCACTTT,CASSFRNNSPLHF,once,TRBJ1-6,NA,TRBV12-3/TRBV12-4
TGTGCCTGGAATCCTTATAGCAATCAGCCCCAGCATTTT,CAWNPYSNQPQHF,NA,TRBJ1-5,NA,TRBV30
TGTGCCAGCAGCGACAGGGGGCTGATCGAAGCTTTCTTT,CASSDRGLIEAFF,NA,TRBJ1-1,TRBD1,TRBV11-1
TGTGCCACCAGCCCACGGGGCACCGGGGAGCTGTTTTTT,CATSPRGTGELFF,NA,TRBJ2-2,NA,TRBV15
TGTGCCATCAGAGAAGCTAGCGGGATGCGGGAGCAGTACTTC,CAIREASGMREQYF,few,TRBJ2-7,TRBD2,TRBV10-3
TGTGCCAGCAGCTCCGCCGGGGACAGCCGATCAACTAATGAAAAACTGTTTTTT,CASSSAGDSRSTNEKLFF,NA,TRBJ1-4,TRBD1,TRBV11-2
TGTGCCAGCAGCCCGATGGCCTACAATGAGCAGTTCTTC,CASSPMAYNEQFF,NA,TRBJ2-1,NA,TRBV7-9
TGTGCCAGCAGCGCCCAGACAGGGGGCCACACTGAAGCTTTCTTT,CASSAQTGGHTEAFF,NA,TRBJ1-1,TRBD1,TRBV9
TGTGCCAGCAGTTACTCGACCACAGATACGCAGTATTTT,CASSYSTTDTQYF,once,TRBJ2-3,NA,TRBV6-2/TRBV6-3
TGTGCCAGCAGTTTAGGGGCCAGCACTGAAGCTTTCTTT,CASSLGASTEAFF,NA,TRBJ1-1,NA,TRBV12-3/TRBV12-4
TGTGCCAGCAGTTTCAGGGGGCTCGTCGATGAGCAGTTCTTC,CASSFRGLVDEQFF,NA,TRBJ2-1,TRBD1,TRBV28
TGTGCCAGCAGCCTGGGACAGCCAAATTACAATGAGCAGTTCTTC,CASSLGQPNYNEQFF,few,TRBJ2-1,TRBD1,TRBV5-6
TGTGCCAGCTCCCCGGGACAGGCCCCAAACACTGAAGCTTTCTTT,CASSPGQAPNTEAFF,few,TRBJ1-1,TRBD1,TRBV18
TGTGCCAGCAGCCCCATGGGAGGAGCACCAGGGGAGCAGTTCTTC,CASSPMGGAPGEQFF,NA,TRBJ2-1,NA,TRBV7-2
TGTGCCAGCAGCGTAGTCGGTAGCGGGATCACAGATACGCAGTATTTT,CASSVVGSGITDTQYF,NA,TRBJ2-3,TRBD2,TRBV9
TGTGCCAGCAGCAGTGGGACAGGGCCGCGGGATGAGCAGTTCTTC,CASSSGTGPRDEQFF,NA,TRBJ2-1,TRBD1,TRBV11-2
TGTGCCAGCAGTGGGTACGGGACCTCCCGGGCTAATGAAAAACTGTTTTTT,CASSGYGTSRANEKLFF,NA,TRBJ1-4,NA,TRBV28
TGTGCCAGCAGCAAAAGTGGCGGGGCAGGGGCGTTAGGGTACGAGCAGTACTTC,CASSKSGGAGALGYEQYF,NA,TRBJ2-7,NA,TRBV21-1
TGTGCCAGCACCCCGGTCGAGGGCTTTGAGCAGTTCTTC,CASTPVEGFEQFF,NA,TRBJ2-1,NA,TRBV5-6
TGTGCCAGCAGTTACACGGTCGGGGGTAACACTGAAGCTTTCTTT,CASSYTVGGNTEAFF,few,TRBJ1-1,NA,TRBV6-5
TGTGCCAGCAGCTACAGGGGTGATAATTCACCCCTCCACTTT,CASSYRGDNSPLHF,NA,TRBJ1-6,TRBD1,TRBV6-5
TGTGCCAGCAGTTACTCGACGGGCAGGGAACCAAGCTCTGGGGCCAACGTCCTGACTTTC,CASSYSTGREPSSGANVLTF,NA,TRBJ2-6,NA,TRBV6-2/TRBV6-3
TGTGCCAGCATCAGTCCGGGGTCGCGCAAGACTGAAGCTTTCTTT,CASISPGSRKTEAFF,NA,TRBJ1-1,NA,TRBV7-2
TGTGCCAGCAGTTACTCGACCCCGTCCGGGCGGTACGAGCAGTACTTC,CASSYSTPSGRYEQYF,NA,TRBJ2-7,NA,TRBV6-5
TGTGCCAGCAGCCAACTCTCTCCAGCCATGAACACTGAAGCTTTCTTT,CASSQLSPAMNTEAFF,once,TRBJ1-1,NA,TRBV14
TGTGCCAGCACCCGGGACACCGGGGAGCTGTTTTTT,CASTRDTGELFF,NA,TRBJ2-2,NA,TRBV5-5
TGTGCCAGCTCGGAGGAGTATGCAACTAATGAAAAACTGTTTTTT,CASSEEYATNEKLFF,NA,TRBJ1-4,NA,TRBV6-4
TGTGCCAGCAGCCAGCGGGAGGGAAGCAATGAGCAGTTCTTC,CASSQREGSNEQFF,NA,TRBJ2-1,TRBD2,TRBV6-4
TGCGCCAGCAGCCCGATGGGGGGGCCGGCTTCTGGCTACACCTTC,CASSPMGGPASGYTF,NA,TRBJ1-2,NA,TRBV5-1
TGTGCCAGCTCACCAATTCACGCCCGGGCTGACTATGGCTACACCTTC,CASSPIHARADYGYTF,NA,TRBJ1-2,NA,TRBV18
TGTGCCAGCCGAGTGGGGAATACTGAAGCTTTCTTT,CASRVGNTEAFF,NA,TRBJ1-1,NA,TRBV13
TGTGCCAGCAGTGTTCGACTAGCGGGAGTCGGAGGGACCGGGGAGCTGTTTTTT,CASSVRLAGVGGTGELFF,few,TRBJ2-2,TRBD2,TRBV2
TGTGCCAGCAGCTTAGAGGGGTCTACCATCGCAACTAATGAAAAACTGTTTTTT,CASSLEGSTIATNEKLFF,NA,TRBJ1-4,NA,TRBV7-6
TGTGCCAGCAGTGAGGGGACAGAGTATGGCTACACCTTC,CASSEGTEYGYTF,NA,TRBJ1-2,TRBD1,TRBV6-4
TGTGCCAGCAGCTTGGTAGGTCGGGAAAACTATGGCTACACCTTC,CASSLVGRENYGYTF,NA,TRBJ1-2,NA,TRBV5-4
TGTGCCAGCAGCCTACCGGGGCAGGGATCGAGGCAGTTCTTC,CASSLPGQGSRQFF,NA,TRBJ2-1,NA,TRBV9
TGCAGCGTTGGGACTAGCGGGACGGTCGGCTACGAGCAGTACTTC,CSVGTSGTVGYEQYF,NA,TRBJ2-7,TRBD2,TRBV29-1
TGTGCCAGCAGTTTGGCTAACTATGGCTACACCTTC,CASSLANYGYTF,NA,TRBJ1-2,NA,TRBV12-3/TRBV12-4
TGTGCCAGCAGCTTAGGAAGGGGCATTGGAAACACCATATATTTT,CASSLGRGIGNTIYF,NA,TRBJ1-3,NA,TRBV7-8
TGTGCCAGCAGCCAAGATAGGAAACAAGAGACCCAGTACTTC,CASSQDRKQETQYF,NA,TRBJ2-5,NA,TRBV4-2
TGTGCCAGCAGCTCTTTAGCGGGGGGCACAGATACGCAGTATTTT,CASSSLAGGTDTQYF,once,TRBJ2-3,TRBD2,TRBV7-6
TGTGCCTGGGAACGAAATGGCTACACCTTC,CAWERNGYTF,NA,TRBJ1-2,NA,TRBV30
TGTGCCAGCAGTTCCGGGGCTCCCGCTTTCTTT,CASSSGAPAFF,NA,TRBJ1-1,NA,TRBV28
TGTGCCACCAGCAAGTCCGGGACAGGCGACTCCTACGAGCAGTACTTC,CATSKSGTGDSYEQYF,NA,TRBJ2-7,TRBD1,TRBV15
TGTGCCAGCAGCTTATCGCGGGTCATGGGGGGGGGAGAAGCTTTCTTT,CASSLSRVMGGGEAFF,NA,TRBJ1-1,NA,TRBV27